Shown below are 8 T cell receptor beta chains from a single sample sequenced in a study of cytomegalovirus exposure and HLA in healthy donors. Using immunoSEQ multiplex PCR, the repertoire was profiled, and TCRdb retains in-frame clones only, with some absent. The table records around 140,000 clones, roughly 87% of them present only once. Sample: PBMCs. The origin of the receptors is a man younger than 35 in good health and CMV-seropositive.

The chain is built from TRBV7-6 and TRBJ2-5; 7 nucleotides match TRBD1. Germline loops: CDR1 SGHVS, CDR2 FNYEAQ. V gave up 5 bases and J gave up 3 bases; unmatched junction bases: 6. This CDR3 comprises 14 residues. Here the CDR3 DNA reads TGTGCCAGCAGCCCTGGGACAGTTGAAGAGACCCAGTACTTC. It codes for CASSPGTVEETQYF.

The chain joins TRBV19 to TRBJ1-5; no definite D call. This CDR3 is built from 17 residues. CDR1 LNHDA and CDR2 SQIVND come from the germline V gene (reference sequence). V shed 6 bases and J shed 3 bases, with 21 bases lying between them. Here the CDR3 reads CASSPHQVPWANQPQHF. DNA of the CDR3: TGTGCCAGTAGCCCCCACCAGGTCCCGTGGGCCAATCAGCCCCAGCATTTT. The full variable domain, its missing parts supplied by reference TRBV19 and TRBJ1-5, is DGGITQSPKYLFRKEGQNVTLSCEQNLNHDAMYWYRQDPGQGLRLIYYSQIVNDFQKGDIAEGYSVSREKKESFPLTVTSAQKNPTAFYLCASSPHQVPWANQPQHFGDGTRLSIL.

The gene calls are TRBV30 and TRBJ2-1, with TRBD2 matching over 7 bases. After removal of 0 bases from V and 6 bases from J, the junction contained 14 bases not matched to a gene. The length of the CDR3 is 17 residues. Germline V gives CDR1 GTSNPN, CDR2 SVGIG (reference sequence). DNA for the CDR3: TGTGCCTGGAGTGTGGATCGATGGGGAGGGAAGGGCAATGAGCAGTTCTTC. Amino acids: CAWSVDRWGGKGNEQFF.

This clone was detected once. This rearrangement joins TRBV27 to TRBJ2-2, with 10 bases matching TRBD1. The CDR3 is 14 residues long. The junction had 3 bases not matched to a gene; V was cut back by 4 bases and J by 7 bases. Germline V CDR1 and CDR2: MNHEY, SMNVEV (reference sequence). CDR3 coding DNA: TGTGCCAGCAGTTATTGGACAGGGGGCGGGGAGCTGTTTTTT. It specifies CASSYWTGGGELFF.

This clone was observed a single time. The chain carries TRBV6-5 and TRBJ2-7, with 9 bases matching TRBD1. CDR1 is MNHEY and CDR2 is SVGAGI in the germline V gene. The ends lost 6 bases at V and 4 bases at J; junction bases unmatched: 4. This CDR3 contains 13 residues. The CDR3 here is CASSGTGRYEQYF. CDR3 bases: TGTGCCAGCAGCGGGACAGGGAGGTACGAGCAGTACTTC.

The chain is built from TRBV6-1 and TRBJ2-1; D gene uncertain. V was pared by 8 bases and J by 3 bases, with 11 bases between. The CDR3 totals 13 residues. The V gene's germline CDR1 is MNHNS and CDR2 SASEGT. CDR3 coding DNA: TGTGCCAGCGATCCTAACTTCTACAATGAGCAGTTCTTC. Translated, it gives CASDPNFYNEQFF.

This sequence joins TRBV30 and TRBJ2-7; D possibly corresponds to TRBD1 (6 bases). CDR3 length equals 15 residues. The germline V and J ends were trimmed by 1 base and 3 bases, with 16 bases remaining between them. Germline loops: CDR1 GTSNPN, CDR2 SVGIG (reference sequence). The CDR3 DNA is TGTGCCTGGAGTGCACCCGGGACACTTTACTACGAGCAGTACTTC. This sequence encodes CAWSAPGTLYYEQYF.

This rearrangement joins TRBV9 to TRBJ1-6, with D tentatively TRBD1 (5 bases). The CDR3 covers 15 residues. V was clipped by 0 bases and J by 9 bases, with 13 bases between them. Germline V gene sequence: CDR1 SGDLS, CDR2 YYNGEE. Here the CDR3 reads CASSVVGGEVSPLHF. The CDR3 coding sequence is TGTGCCAGCAGCGTAGTCGGGGGTGAGGTTTCACCCCTCCACTTT.